The clone carrying this T cell receptor beta chain showed up just once. Produced via immunoSEQ multiplex PCR; TCRdb's table is partial and in-frame only. The table has more than 9,500 clones, over 85% seen once. V lost 11 bases and J lost 3; bases outside the gene matches: 9. CDR3 size: 14 residues. The V gene's germline CDR1 is SEHNR and CDR2 FQNEAQ (reference sequence). These data belong to a study of technical replicates of blood from a handful of donors. This TCR was recovered from a human donor in good health. This chain connects TRBV7-9 to TRBJ1-3, with 8 positions matching TRBD1. Sequenced: PBMCs. CDR3 nucleotides: TGTGCCGGCGGACAGGGTCGTAATGGAAACACCATATATTTT. This sequence encodes CAGGQGRNGNTIYF.